The rows below give T cell receptor beta chains drawn from one sample of a study of blood T cell repertoires in COVID-19. Measured with immunoSEQ multiplex PCR; TCRdb has only the in-frame clones, and not every one. The sample consists of more than 250,000 clones, around 92% of them appearing once. Sequenced input: peripheral blood. Receptors were obtained from a man younger than 30 who had recovered from COVID-19. Each CDR3 is given without its conserved first and last residue. A row's size may be missing; if present it is once, few, many or a size class.

cdr3_aa clone_size v_call cdr3_length j_call
AIKGGTSNEKLF NA TRBV10-3 12 TRBJ1-4
ASSTTRGPSTDTQY NA TRBV13 14 TRBJ2-3
ASSRGLGTDTQY NA TRBV11-2 12 TRBJ2-3
ASSRRTSGGAGNEQF NA TRBV11-2 15 TRBJ2-1
ASSFATGNTEAF few TRBV5-1 12 TRBJ1-1
ASSEAGGGQDGYT NA TRBV6-1 13 TRBJ1-2
AISQHTGLENIQY NA TRBV10-3 13 TRBJ2-4
ASSISSDQPQH once TRBV11-2 11 TRBJ1-5
ASSTGYNEQF NA TRBV12-3/TRBV12-4 10 TRBJ2-1
ASSDPPEMTDPSSYEQY NA TRBV2 17 TRBJ2-7
ASSQWECGRDSYEQY NA TRBV23-1 15 TRBJ2-7
ASRRQGQYEQY few TRBV25-1 11 TRBJ2-7
AAGGAAPYGYT NA TRBV6-5 11 TRBJ1-2
ASSPGLAGGAYEQY NA TRBV5-4 14 TRBJ2-7
ASSHRQGTYNEQF NA TRBV5-1 13 TRBJ2-1
ASSVEPGQVYEQY NA TRBV9 13 TRBJ2-7
ASSQGGTASYEQY NA TRBV4-2 13 TRBJ2-7
ASSTRQKSYNEQF NA TRBV7-2 13 TRBJ2-1
ASSQEIAGTAYSYEQY NA TRBV4-3 16 TRBJ2-7
ASSLGLIQRGGLGTDTQY once TRBV5-4 18 TRBJ2-3
ASSVRQGNGELF NA TRBV6-4 12 TRBJ2-2
ASSLTDQETQY NA TRBV11-1 11 TRBJ2-5
ASSSGTRGEQY NA TRBV12-3/TRBV12-4 11 TRBJ2-7
ASSLAIATNEKLF NA TRBV7-9 13 TRBJ1-4
ASSPSRTGKNIQY few TRBV7-2 13 TRBJ2-4
ASSTPKQGGAF few TRBV6-2/TRBV6-3 11 TRBJ1-1
ASSPPGTGLNTEAF NA TRBV5-1 14 TRBJ1-1
ASSEWLGGTDTQY NA TRBV25-1 13 TRBJ2-3
SASPTSGGNNEQF NA TRBV20-1 13 TRBJ2-1
ASSLTGSNYGYT once TRBV27 12 TRBJ1-2
ASSQDQGWGGYT once TRBV3-1/TRBV3-2 12 TRBJ1-2
ATKGRAEAF NA TRBV24-1 9 TRBJ1-1
ASNREGANNEQY NA TRBV9 12 TRBJ2-7
ANRPETQY NA TRBV21-1 8 TRBJ2-5
ASSLSQENTGELF NA TRBV5-1 13 TRBJ2-2
ASSLGPPNSPLH NA TRBV11-2 12 TRBJ1-6
AWSVPLDSNQPQH NA TRBV30 13 TRBJ1-5
ASSFGGGITDTQY NA TRBV7-3 13 TRBJ2-3
ASSDSVLTRGLH once TRBV6-5 12 TRBJ1-6
ASSPPVSGNTIY NA TRBV7-2 12 TRBJ1-3
ASSEPIQGPTEAF NA TRBV10-2 13 TRBJ1-1
ATNRDRGSNEQF few TRBV6-5 12 TRBJ2-1
ASSFGDSSYNEQF NA TRBV7-3 13 TRBJ2-1
ASSLEQVKDEQY few TRBV5-1 12 TRBJ2-7
SASRNTGELF few TRBV20-1 10 TRBJ2-2
ASSYGGVTNEKLF once TRBV6-5 13 TRBJ1-4
ASSSLYRDTGELF NA TRBV2 13 TRBJ2-2
ASSQVDRANTGELF NA TRBV3-1/TRBV3-2 14 TRBJ2-2
AISSGTGGPYEQY NA TRBV10-3 13 TRBJ2-7
ASSYRSSYEQY NA TRBV6-5 11 TRBJ2-7
ASSFGLAESYNEQF NA TRBV7-2 14 TRBJ2-1
ASSLEASRTDTQY NA TRBV9 13 TRBJ2-3
ASSLAGTIQETQY NA TRBV5-1 13 TRBJ2-5
SVEPQGNSYEQY NA TRBV29-1 12 TRBJ2-7
ASSFDRDRDTGELF NA TRBV27 14 TRBJ2-2